This paragraph reports one T cell receptor beta chain. The data belong to a study of blood T cell repertoires in COVID-19. The authors' processing: Estimation of nucleated cell counts was performed using reference gene primer amplification. Assay used: immunoSEQ multiplex PCR; TCRdb lists only in-frame clones, some missing. The V and J calls and clone size were taken over from that table, and D and trimming were inferred from the DNA. The repertoire consists of fewer than 400,000 clones, with approximately 83% occurring once and the leading ten covering over 2%. The participants were between about 18 and 90 years old and came from some 25 US areas. Recovery among Cohort 3 donors was established by two negative PCRs, clearance, or symptom resolution. V was trimmed by 1 base and J by 4 bases, leaving 7 bases between them. The CDR3 consists of 13 residues.

This chain links TRBV12-3 or TRBV12-4 with TRBJ1-1, with D possibly matching TRBD1 (6 bases). The sample consisted of PBMCs or T cells enriched from blood (not recorded which). This sequence originates from a man younger than 45 who had recovered from COVID-19. The CDR3 here is CASSLGGRTEAFF. As DNA, the CDR3 is TGTGCCAGCAGTTTAGGGGGGCGCACTGAAGCTTTCTTT.